This TCR beta chain stems from a study of shared clonotypes between healthy human individuals. Study-level points and caveats: The genetic and exposure-history diversity represented was limited by few donors. A generally larger estimated richness was seen in naive subsets than in memory subsets.

The genomic DNA of each subset was split evenly across several immunoSEQ plates. Profiling relied on immunoSEQ multiplex PCR, and the TCRdb table lists in-frame clones only, not all of them. The profile shows approximately 1,000,000 clones, roughly 80% of them singletons. Turning to this clone: What it binds is unknown.

With 4 bases clipped from V and 9 bases from J, the junction kept 6 bases outside the gene matches. The CDR3 length is 12 residues. Germline V CDR1 and CDR2: SGHTA, FQGNSA. The source is a young man in good health. Some clones in this sample may be carry-over from other donors' samples. This chain connects TRBV7-2 to TRBJ2-7, with 7 bases lining up with TRBD2. Sequenced input: memory CD4+ T cells from PBMCs. Indicated subset: CD45RA-negative fraction. The CDR3 spells CASSSPGLPQYF. For the CDR3, the DNA is TGTGCCAGCAGCTCGCCGGGACTACCGCAGTACTTC.